These T cell receptor beta chains were read from a single sample in a study of response to subunit inactivated influenza vaccine. MiXCR was run by TCRdb on the RT-PCR reads, yielding one entry per CDR3 protein. The table shows hundreds of thousands of distinct CDR3 sequences, with more than 11% occurring only once. This specimen was PBMCs from blood, taken 14 to 15 days before vaccination. These receptors were collected from a man aged 45-60 years who received an inactivated influenza vaccine. Each CDR3 is given with its conserved first and last residue. D genes are given only for firm matches. Clone size is shown for a subset of rows, as once, few, many or a class of expanded clone.

V gene,D gene,clone size,J gene,CDR3 protein,CDR3 DNA
TRBV27,-,few,TRBJ2-1,CAAGDNEQFF,TGTGCCGCTGGCGACAATGAGCAGTTCTTC
TRBV19,TRBD1,few,TRBJ1-1,CASSSGQGELVRTEAFF,TGTGCCAGTAGTTCGGGACAGGGTGAATTAGTTCGCACTGAAGCTTTCTTT
TRBV6-5,-,-,TRBJ2-2,CASRNLREELFF,TGTGCCAGCAGAAACCTCCGTGAGGAGCTGTTTTTT
TRBV5-1,-,few,TRBJ2-5,CASTLGGQETQYF,TGCGCCAGCACCTTGGGAGGCCAAGAGACCCAGTACTTC
TRBV27,-,-,TRBJ2-7,CASSFDPTGLYEQYF,TGTGCCAGCAGTTTCGACCCGACAGGTTTATACGAGCAGTACTTC
TRBV12-3/TRBV12-4,-,many,TRBJ1-4,CASSLGEEKLFF,TGTGCCAGCAGTTTAGGGGAGGAAAAACTGTTTTTT
TRBV3-1,-,few,TRBJ2-3,CASSQKGPGIAPDTQYF,TGTGCCAGCAGCCAAAAAGGCCCTGGGATAGCCCCCGATACGCAGTATTTT
TRBV9,-,-,TRBJ2-1,CASSVANARRYNEQFF,TGTGCCAGCAGCGTAGCCAATGCGCGTAGGTACAATGAGCAGTTCTTC
TRBV12-3/TRBV12-4,TRBD2,-,TRBJ2-3,CARSLVAGEVFLGTDTQYF,TGTGCCCGCAGTTTAGTAGCGGGGGAAGTATTTCTCGGCACAGATACGCAGTATTTT
TRBV20-1,-,few,TRBJ2-1,CSAESRGEQFF,TGCAGTGCTGAGTCTCGTGGCGAGCAGTTCTTC
TRBV12-3/TRBV12-4,-,-,TRBJ2-5,CASQAVAQSQYF,TGTGCCAGCCAGGCGGTAGCACAGTCCCAGTACTTC
TRBV4-3,TRBD1,-,TRBJ1-2,CASSQTRQGNYGYTF,TGCGCCAGCAGCCAGACCCGACAGGGTAACTATGGCTACACCTTC
TRBV7-8,-,-,TRBJ2-7,CASSKSEASDHEQYF,TGTGCCAGCAGCAAGTCTGAGGCTAGCGACCACGAGCAGTACTTC
TRBV5-5,-,many,TRBJ2-2,CASSLLQNTGELFF,TGTGCCAGCAGCTTGTTACAGAACACCGGGGAGCTGTTTTTT
TRBV27,-,-,TRBJ2-5,CASSSLDNQETQYF,TGTGCCAGCAGCAGTCTAGACAACCAAGAGACCCAGTACTTC
TRBV7-2,-,-,TRBJ2-7,CASSLTASSSPYEQYF,TGTGCCAGCAGCCTGACAGCCTCGTCCTCCCCCTACGAGCAGTACTTC
TRBV27,TRBD1,-,TRBJ1-2,CASSDRVVGYTF,TGTGCCAGCAGTGACAGGGTGGTCGGCTACACCTTC
TRBV6-1,TRBD2,few,TRBJ2-7,CASSQSPGLAYEQYF,TGTGCCAGCAGTCAATCACCGGGACTAGCTTACGAGCAGTACTTC
TRBV20-1,-,-,TRBJ2-3,CSARSRKTTDTQYF,TGCAGTGCTCGTTCGAGAAAGACCACAGATACGCAGTATTTT
TRBV12-3/TRBV12-4,TRBD1,-,TRBJ2-4,CASSPQGALGAKNIQYF,TGTGCCAGCAGTCCACAGGGGGCGCTTGGGGCCAAAAACATTCAGTACTTC
TRBV4-2,TRBD1,-,TRBJ1-6,CASSRELGQGHSPLHF,TGTGCCAGCAGCCGCGAACTGGGACAGGGGCATTCACCCCTCCACTTT
TRBV12-3/TRBV12-4,-,few,TRBJ2-1,CASTIFRYNEQFF,TGTGCCAGCACCATCTTCCGGTACAATGAGCAGTTCTTC
TRBV30,-,few,TRBJ2-7,CAWSINVGGEQYF,TGTGCCTGGAGTATAAACGTCGGGGGCGAGCAGTACTTC
TRBV7-2,-,-,TRBJ1-4,CASGFAGARGEKLFF,TGTGCCAGCGGCTTCGCGGGGGCGCGGGGGGAAAAACTGTTTTTT
TRBV28,-,-,TRBJ2-7,CASSLFRLSYEQYF,TGTGCCAGCAGTTTATTCCGCCTTTCCTACGAGCAGTACTTC
TRBV11-2,-,many,TRBJ2-6,CASSSQGSGANVLTF,TGTGCCAGCAGCTCACAGGGTTCTGGGGCCAACGTCCTGACTTTC
TRBV6-2/TRBV6-3,-,many,TRBJ2-7,CASSQTAYEQYF,TGTGCCAGCAGTCAGACAGCCTACGAGCAGTACTTC
TRBV29-1,TRBD1,many,TRBJ2-2,CSVEIRDRGNTGELFF,TGCAGCGTTGAAATCCGGGACAGGGGGAACACCGGGGAGCTGTTTTTT